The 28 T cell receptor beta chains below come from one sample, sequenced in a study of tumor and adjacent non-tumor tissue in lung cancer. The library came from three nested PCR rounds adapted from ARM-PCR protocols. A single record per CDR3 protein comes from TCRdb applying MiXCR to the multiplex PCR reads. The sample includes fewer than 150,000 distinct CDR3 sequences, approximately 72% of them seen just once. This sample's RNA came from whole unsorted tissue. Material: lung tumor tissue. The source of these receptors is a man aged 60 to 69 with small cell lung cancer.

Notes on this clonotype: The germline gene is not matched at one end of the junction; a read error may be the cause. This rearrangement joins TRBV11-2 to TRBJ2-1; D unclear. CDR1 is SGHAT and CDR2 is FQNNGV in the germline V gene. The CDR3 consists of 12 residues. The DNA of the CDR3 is TGTGCCAGCTTAGACCCAAAGAATGAGCAGTTATTC. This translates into CASLDPKNEQLF.

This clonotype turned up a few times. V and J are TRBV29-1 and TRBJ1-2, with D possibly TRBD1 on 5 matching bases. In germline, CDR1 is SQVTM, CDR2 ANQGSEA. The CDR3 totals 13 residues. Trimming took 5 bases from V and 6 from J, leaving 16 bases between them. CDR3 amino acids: CSVLSRLGDGYTF. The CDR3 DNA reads TGCAGCGTTCTGTCGCGGTTGGGGGATGGCTACACCTTC.

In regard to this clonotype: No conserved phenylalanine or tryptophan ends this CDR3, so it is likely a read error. The CDR3 DNA reads as TGCAATGCTAGTCCCCAAGGGAACTATGGCTACACCTTA. This sequence encodes CNASPQGNYGYTL. This chain uses TRBV20-1 with TRBJ1-2; D is uncertain. The CDR3 runs to 13 residues. In germline, CDR1 is DFQATT, CDR2 SNEGSKA (reference sequence).

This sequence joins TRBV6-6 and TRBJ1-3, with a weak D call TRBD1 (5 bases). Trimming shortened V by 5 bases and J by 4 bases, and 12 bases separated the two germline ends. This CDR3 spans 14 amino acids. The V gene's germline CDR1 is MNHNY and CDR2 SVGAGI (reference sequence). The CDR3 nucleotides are TGTGCCAGCAGTCCAGACAGCGCCGGAAACACCATATATTTT. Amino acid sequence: CASSPDSAGNTIYF.

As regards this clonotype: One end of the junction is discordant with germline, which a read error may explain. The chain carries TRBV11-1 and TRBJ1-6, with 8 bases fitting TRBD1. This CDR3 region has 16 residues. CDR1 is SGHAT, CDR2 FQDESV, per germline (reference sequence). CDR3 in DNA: TGTGCCAGCAGCTCGGGGGACAGGACGCATAATTCACCCTTCCAGTTC. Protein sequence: CASSSGDRTHNSPFQF.

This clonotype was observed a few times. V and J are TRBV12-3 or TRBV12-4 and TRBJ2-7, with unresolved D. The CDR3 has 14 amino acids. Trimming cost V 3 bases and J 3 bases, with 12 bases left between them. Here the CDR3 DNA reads TGTGCCAGCAGTTTCGGTCCAGGCTTCTACGAGCAGTACTTC. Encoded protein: CASSFGPGFYEQYF.

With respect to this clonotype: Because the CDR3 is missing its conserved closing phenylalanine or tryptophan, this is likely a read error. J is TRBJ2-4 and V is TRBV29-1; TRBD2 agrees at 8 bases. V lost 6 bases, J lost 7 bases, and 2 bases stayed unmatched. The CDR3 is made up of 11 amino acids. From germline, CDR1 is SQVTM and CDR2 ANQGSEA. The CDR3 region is CSVTGGNIQYL. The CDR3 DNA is TGCAGCGTCACGGGGGGGAACATTCAGTACTTA.

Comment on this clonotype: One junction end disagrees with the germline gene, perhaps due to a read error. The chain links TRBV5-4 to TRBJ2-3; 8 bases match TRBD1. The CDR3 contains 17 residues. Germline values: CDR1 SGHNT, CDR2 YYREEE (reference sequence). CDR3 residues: CATSLVGQGASTDTQYF. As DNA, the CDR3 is TGTGCCACCAGCTTGGTCGGCCAGGGGGCTAGCACAGATACGCAGTATTTT.

The CDR3 DNA sequence: TGCAGCGTTGAAAGGGTGGCCCGCTCCTACAATGAGCAGTTCTTC. This codes for CSVERVARSYNEQFF. The chain joins TRBV29-1 to TRBJ2-1; no reliable D call. The length of the CDR3 is 15 residues. Germline V gene data show CDR1 as SQVTM and CDR2 as ANQGSEA. Trimming cost V 2 bases and J 0 bases, with 11 bases left between them.

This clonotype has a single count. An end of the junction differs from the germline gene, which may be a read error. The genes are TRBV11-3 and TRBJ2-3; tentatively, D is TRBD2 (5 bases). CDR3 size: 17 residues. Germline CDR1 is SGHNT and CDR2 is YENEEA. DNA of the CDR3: TGTTCCAGCAGCGGAACAGAGAGCGATTCCCCCACAGATACGCAGTATTTT. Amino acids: CSSSGTESDSPTDTQYF.

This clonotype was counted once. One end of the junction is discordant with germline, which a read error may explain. CDR3 region: CASNGLAGAYTQCF. The CDR3 DNA follows: TGTGCCAGCAATGGGCTAGCGGGGGCTTATACGCAGTGTTTT. The chain is built from TRBV6-1 and TRBJ2-3; 10 positions agree with TRBD2. Looked up from germline, CDR1 is MNHNS and CDR2 is SASEGT. CDR3 length: 14 amino acids.

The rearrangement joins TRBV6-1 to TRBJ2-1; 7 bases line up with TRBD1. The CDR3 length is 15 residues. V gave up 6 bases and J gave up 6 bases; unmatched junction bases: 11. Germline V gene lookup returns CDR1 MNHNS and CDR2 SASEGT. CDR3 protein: CASRQRQDRSNEQFF. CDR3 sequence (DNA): TGTGCCAGCAGACAGCGCCAGGACAGGAGCAATGAGCAGTTCTTC.

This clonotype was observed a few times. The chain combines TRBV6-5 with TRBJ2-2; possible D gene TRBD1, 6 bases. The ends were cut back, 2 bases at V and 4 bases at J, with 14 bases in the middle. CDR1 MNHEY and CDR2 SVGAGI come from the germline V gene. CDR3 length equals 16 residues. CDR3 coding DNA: TGTGCCAGCAGTTACACAGGGTCAGGGTCCACCGGGGAGCTGTTTTTT. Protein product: CASSYTGSGSTGELFF.

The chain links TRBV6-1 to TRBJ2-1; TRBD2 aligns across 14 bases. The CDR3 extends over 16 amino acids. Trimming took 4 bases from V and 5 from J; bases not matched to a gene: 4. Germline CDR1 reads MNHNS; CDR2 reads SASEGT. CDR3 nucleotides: TGTGCCAGCAGTGGCTGGACTAGCGGGAGGAACAATGAGCAGTTCTTC. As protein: CASSGWTSGRNNEQFF.

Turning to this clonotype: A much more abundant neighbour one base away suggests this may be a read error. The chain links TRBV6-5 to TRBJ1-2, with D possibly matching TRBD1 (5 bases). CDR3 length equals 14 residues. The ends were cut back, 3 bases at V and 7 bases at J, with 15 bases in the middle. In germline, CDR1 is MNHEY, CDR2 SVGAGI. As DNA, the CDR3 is TGTGCCAGCAGTTATAAGGTCGGCAGGGCTGGCTACACCTTC. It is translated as CASSYKVGRAGYTF.

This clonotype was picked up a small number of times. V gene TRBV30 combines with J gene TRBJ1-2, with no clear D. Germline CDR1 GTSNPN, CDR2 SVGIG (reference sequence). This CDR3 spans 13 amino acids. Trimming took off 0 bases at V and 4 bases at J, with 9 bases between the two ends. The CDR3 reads CAWSVTPFYGYTF. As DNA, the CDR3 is TGTGCCTGGAGTGTCACACCATTCTATGGCTACACCTTC.

CDR3 bases: TGTGCCATCAGGTTAGCCACAGGGCTAACTGAAGCTTTCTTT. It codes for CAIRLATGLTEAFF. The gene calls are TRBV11-2 and TRBJ1-1; the D gene is possibly TRBD1 (6 bases). The length of the CDR3 is 14 residues. Germline-derived CDR1 and CDR2 are SGHAT and FQNNGV. V gave up 10 bases and J gave up 5 bases, with 20 bases separating them.

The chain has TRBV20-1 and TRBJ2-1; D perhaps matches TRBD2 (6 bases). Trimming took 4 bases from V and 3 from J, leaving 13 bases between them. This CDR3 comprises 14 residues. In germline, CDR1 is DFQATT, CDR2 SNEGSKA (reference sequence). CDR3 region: CSAKSGSSYNEQFF. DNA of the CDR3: TGCAGTGCTAAATCCGGGAGTAGCTACAATGAGCAGTTCTTC.

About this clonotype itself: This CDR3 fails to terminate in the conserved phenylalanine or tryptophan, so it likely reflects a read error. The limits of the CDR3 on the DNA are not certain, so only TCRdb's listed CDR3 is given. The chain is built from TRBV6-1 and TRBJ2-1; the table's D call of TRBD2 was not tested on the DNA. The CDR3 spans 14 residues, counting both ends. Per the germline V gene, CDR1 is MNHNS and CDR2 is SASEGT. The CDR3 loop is CASIFSGSRNERFI.

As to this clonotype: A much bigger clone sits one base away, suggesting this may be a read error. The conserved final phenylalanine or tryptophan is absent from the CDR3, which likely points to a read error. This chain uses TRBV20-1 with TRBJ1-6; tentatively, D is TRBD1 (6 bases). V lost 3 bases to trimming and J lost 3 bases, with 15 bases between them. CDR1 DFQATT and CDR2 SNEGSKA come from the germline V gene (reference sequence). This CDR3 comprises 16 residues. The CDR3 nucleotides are TGCAGTGCTAGTTCCGGGACAAAGGGCTATAATTCACCCCTCCACATT. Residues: CSASSGTKGYNSPLHI.

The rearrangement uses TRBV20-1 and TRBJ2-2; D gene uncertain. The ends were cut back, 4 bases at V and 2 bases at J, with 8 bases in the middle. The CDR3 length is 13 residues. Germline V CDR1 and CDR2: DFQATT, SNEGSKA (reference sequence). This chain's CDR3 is CSAKFTNTGELFF. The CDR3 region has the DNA TGCAGTGCTAAATTCACAAACACCGGGGAGCTGTTTTTT.

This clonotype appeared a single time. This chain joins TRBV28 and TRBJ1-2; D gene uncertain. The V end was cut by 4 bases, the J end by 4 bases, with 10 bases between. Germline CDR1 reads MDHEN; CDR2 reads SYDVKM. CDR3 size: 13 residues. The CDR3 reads CASSSGVGYGYTF. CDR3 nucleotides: TGTGCCAGCAGTTCCGGGGTAGGCTATGGCTACACCTTC.

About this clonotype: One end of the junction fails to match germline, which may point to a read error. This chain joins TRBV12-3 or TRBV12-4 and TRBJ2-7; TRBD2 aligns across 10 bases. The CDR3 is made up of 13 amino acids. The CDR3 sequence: CASSSSGSTKQYF. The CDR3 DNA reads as TGTGCCAGCAGTTCTAGCGGGAGTACCAAGCAATACTTC.

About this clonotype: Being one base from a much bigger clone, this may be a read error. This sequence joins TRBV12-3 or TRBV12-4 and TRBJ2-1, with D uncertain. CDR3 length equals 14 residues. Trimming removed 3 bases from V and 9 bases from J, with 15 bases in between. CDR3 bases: TGTGCCAGCAGTTTTCAGGTCGGGTTGGGTGAGCAGTTCTTC. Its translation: CASSFQVGLGEQFF.

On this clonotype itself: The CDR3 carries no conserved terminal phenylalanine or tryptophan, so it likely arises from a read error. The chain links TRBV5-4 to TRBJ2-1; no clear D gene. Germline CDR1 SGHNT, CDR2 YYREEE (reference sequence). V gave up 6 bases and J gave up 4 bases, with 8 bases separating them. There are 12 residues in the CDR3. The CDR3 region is CASTGCYNEQFL. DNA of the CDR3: TGTGCCAGCACCGGGTGTTACAATGAGCAGTTCCTC.

The CDR3 reads CASRTQEGSYEQYV. The CDR3 bases are TGTGCCAGCAGAACCCAGGAGGGATCCTACGAGCAGTACGTC. V is TRBV6-5 and J is TRBJ2-7; D possibly corresponds to TRBD2 (6 bases). Germline V lookup: CDR1 MNHEY, CDR2 SVGAGI. This CDR3 has 14 residues. The germline V and J ends were trimmed by 6 bases and 1 base, with 13 bases remaining between them.

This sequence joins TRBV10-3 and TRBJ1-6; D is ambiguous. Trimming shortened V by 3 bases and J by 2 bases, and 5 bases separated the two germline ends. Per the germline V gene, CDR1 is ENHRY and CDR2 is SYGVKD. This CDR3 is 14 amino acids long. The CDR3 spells CAISDNPYNSPLHF. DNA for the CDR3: TGTGCCATCAGTGATAATCCCTATAATTCACCCCTCCACTTT.

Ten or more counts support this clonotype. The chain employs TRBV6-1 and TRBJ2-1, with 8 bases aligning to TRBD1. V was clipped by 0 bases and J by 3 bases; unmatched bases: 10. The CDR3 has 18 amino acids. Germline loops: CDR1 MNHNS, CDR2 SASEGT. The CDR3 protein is CASSEAPQGQALYNEQFF. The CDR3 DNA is TGTGCCAGCAGTGAAGCGCCCCAGGGACAGGCCCTCTACAATGAGCAGTTCTTC.